This TCR beta chain came from a study of monozygotic twins with inflammatory bowel disease. General study findings and limits: Researchers report that IBD patients shared fewer clonotypes with others than healthy twins, especially amid disease activity.

In eight separate reactions per sample, cDNA was generated. Following a re-call of the 5' RACE reads, TCRdb has one entry per CDR3 protein and lacks DNA. The sample holds around 400,000 distinct CDR3 sequences. As for this clonotype: Its antigen is not known.

This sequence was found in a human donor with ulcerative colitis or Crohn's disease, or a healthy co-twin of an affected twin (not recorded which). The sequenced sample consisted of blood.

The CDR3 reads CASSQALPQDTQYF. The chain uses TRBV4-3 and TRBJ2-3. Germline CDR1 and CDR2: LGHNA and YSLEER. The CDR3 is 14 amino acids.